Below are 25 T cell receptor beta chains sequenced from a single sample in a study of T cell changes during pregnancy in multiple sclerosis. Sequenced by immunoSEQ multiplex PCR; TCRdb stores in-frame clones only, minus some. Seen here are 40,000 to 55,000 clones, roughly 88% observed once, and the top ten hold approximately 1.5%. Sequenced here: peripheral blood, sampled in the first trimester of pregnancy. The receptors were sampled from a female donor in good health, enrolled as a control in a pregnancy study.

The chain recombines TRBV15 with TRBJ2-3; no definite D call. Germline assignment: CDR1 LNHNV and CDR2 YYDKDF (reference sequence). This CDR3 is built from 16 residues. With 0 bases removed from V and 2 bases from J, the gap between germline ends came to 12 bases. This chain's CDR3 is CATSRDTSRYTDTQYF. Written as DNA, the CDR3 is TGTGCCACCAGCAGAGATACGTCGAGATACACAGATACGCAGTATTTT.

This chain joins TRBV6-1 and TRBJ1-5; D uncertain. This CDR3 is built from 13 residues. V was cut by 2 bases and J by 6 bases, with 8 bases left in between. The germline V gene has CDR1 MNHNS and CDR2 SASEGT. The DNA of the CDR3 is TGTGCCAGCAGTGAAATGAGGGTTCAGCCCCAGCATTTT. It yields the protein CASSEMRVQPQHF.

The rearrangement uses TRBV10-3 and TRBJ2-1; 7 bases agree with TRBD2. The CDR3 contains 13 residues. Looked up from germline, CDR1 is ENHRY and CDR2 is SYGVKD. Losses at the gene ends were 8 bases for V and 4 bases for J; bases not matched to a gene: 5. CDR3 sequence reads: CAISSGIYNEQFF. CDR3 DNA sequence: TGTGCCATCTCTAGCGGTATATACAATGAGCAGTTCTTC.

V gene TRBV29-1 combines with J gene TRBJ2-7, with D perhaps matching TRBD2 (6 bases). V was cut by 1 base and J by 3 bases, with 19 bases left in between. From germline, CDR1 is SQVTM and CDR2 ANQGSEA. The CDR3 contains 16 residues. The DNA for the CDR3 is TGCAGCGTTGAAGGAGGAGGGGCCAGCGCCGACTACGAGCAGTACTTC. As protein: CSVEGGGASADYEQYF.

In its sample, this clone was seen once. The V gene is TRBV5-6, the J gene TRBJ2-2; D is uncertain. Germline CDR1 reads SGHDT; CDR2 reads YYEEEE. This CDR3 has 15 residues. V was cut by 4 bases and J by 3 bases, with 13 bases left in between. The CDR3 region has the DNA TGTGCCAGCAGCCCTCTGAGGAAATACACCGGGGAGCTGTTTTTT. It yields the protein CASSPLRKYTGELFF. Drawing the rest from reference TRBV5-6 and TRBJ2-2, the complete variable domain is DAGVTQSPTHLIKTRGQQVTLRCSPKSGHDTVSWYQQALGQGPQFIFQYYEEEERQRGNFPDRFSGHQFPNYSSELNVNALLLGDSALYLCASSPLRKYTGELFFGEGSRLTVL.

V gene TRBV28 combines with J gene TRBJ2-7; maybe TRBD2 (6 bases). V was trimmed by 5 bases and J by 0 bases, leaving 11 bases between them. Germline assignment: CDR1 MDHEN and CDR2 SYDVKM. CDR3 size: 14 residues. The CDR3 protein is CASSSGRRSYEQYF. The CDR3 DNA reads TGTGCCAGCAGTAGCGGGCGGCGCTCCTACGAGCAGTACTTC.

The gene calls are TRBV7-2 and TRBJ1-2, with D tentatively TRBD1 (5 bases). The CDR3 has 19 amino acids. V was shortened by 2 bases and J by 6 bases, with 28 bases between the two germline ends. CDR1 is SGHTA and CDR2 is FQGNSA in the germline V gene. The CDR3 nucleotides are TGTGCCAGCAGCTTACTCCAGGGTGGCTTTCGTTATTCGTCCCATGGCTACACCTTC. Protein sequence: CASSLLQGGFRYSSHGYTF.

The V and J genes are TRBV6-4 and TRBJ2-5, with D perhaps matching TRBD2 (5 bases). Germline loops: CDR1 MRHNA, CDR2 SNTAGT. The ends were cut back, 3 bases at V and 2 bases at J, with 10 bases in the middle. The CDR3 runs to 14 residues. CDR3 protein: CASSEVGGQETQYF. In DNA form, the CDR3 reads TGTGCCAGCAGTGAAGTTGGCGGGCAAGAGACCCAGTACTTC.

CDR3 DNA sequence: TGTGCCAGCAGTGCGTCCGGGACACCTAACACTGAAGCTTTCTTT. Translation: CASSASGTPNTEAFF. The chain is built from TRBV6-1 and TRBJ1-1; a possible D gene is TRBD1 (6 bases). Germline CDR1 MNHNS, CDR2 SASEGT. The CDR3 runs to 15 residues. V was clipped by 4 bases and J by 2 bases, with 14 bases between them.

This sequence joins TRBV29-1 and TRBJ1-2, with no clear D. Germline CDR1 reads SQVTM; CDR2 reads ANQGSEA. This CDR3 is 12 amino acids long. V was cut by 4 bases and J by 8 bases, with 14 bases left in between. The CDR3 nucleotides are TGCAGCGTTGCTTCCGGGGAAGAGGGCTACACCTTC. This gives the protein CSVASGEEGYTF.

The V and J genes are TRBV6-5 and TRBJ1-1; a weak D match, TRBD1 (5 bases). The CDR3 is 14 residues long. V dropped 0 bases and J dropped 2 bases, with 7 bases sitting between them. Germline-derived CDR1 and CDR2 are MNHEY and SVGAGI. The CDR3 coding sequence is TGTGCCAGCAGTTACTCGCAGGGTAACACTGAAGCTTTCTTT. Encoded protein: CASSYSQGNTEAFF.

The chain is built from TRBV5-1 and TRBJ1-3; 7 positions agree with TRBD1. V lost 4 bases and J lost 2; bases outside the gene matches: 3. The CDR3 extends over 14 amino acids. Germline V gene sequence: CDR1 SGHRS, CDR2 YFSETQ. The CDR3 reads CASSPGTAGNTIYF. The DNA for the CDR3 is TGCGCCAGCAGCCCGGGGACAGCTGGAAACACCATATATTTT.

V usage is TRBV4-1 and J usage is TRBJ2-1, with 7 bases that match TRBD2. With 3 bases clipped from V and 2 bases from J, the junction kept 7 bases outside the gene matches. The CDR3 is made up of 16 amino acids. CDR1 is MGHRA, CDR2 YSYEKL, per germline. DNA for the CDR3: TGCGCCAGCAGCCAGCGACTAGCCATGGCCTACAATGAGCAGTTCTTC. Amino acids: CASSQRLAMAYNEQFF.

This chain joins TRBV5-4 and TRBJ1-6, with TRBD1 matching over 7 bases. This CDR3 has 13 residues. Trimming at V came to 0 bases and at J to 9 bases, leaving 0 bases not matched to a gene. The germline gives CDR1 SGHNT, CDR2 YYREEE (reference sequence). Written as DNA, the CDR3 is TGTGCCAGCAGCTTGGGACAGGGTTCACCCCTCCACTTT. Amino acids: CASSLGQGSPLHF. Full variable domain (rest looked up from reference TRBV5-4 and TRBJ1-6): ETGVTQSPTHLIKTRGQQVTLRCSSQSGHNTVSWYQQALGQGPQFIFQYYREEENGRGNFPPRFSGLQFPNYSSELNVNALELDDSALYLCASSLGQGSPLHFGNGTRLTVT.

V and J are TRBV6-5 and TRBJ2-1; 11 bases agree with TRBD2. From germline, CDR1 is MNHEY and CDR2 SVGAGI. The trim removed 6 bases at V and 8 bases at J, leaving 6 bases unmatched. The CDR3 is 14 amino acids. CDR3 in DNA: TGTGCCAGCAGGGAACTAGCGGGAGCCCATGAGCAGTTCTTC. This gives the protein CASRELAGAHEQFF.

This CDR3 reads CASSQDLTSGIITYEQYF. CDR3 in DNA: TGCGCCAGCAGCCAAGATCTCACTAGCGGGATTATAACCTACGAGCAGTACTTC. The V call is TRBV4-3, the J call TRBJ2-7; 10 bases line up with TRBD2. In germline, CDR1 is LGHNA, CDR2 YSLEER. This CDR3 comprises 18 residues. V trimming: 0 bases; J trimming: 2 bases; junction bases outside the gene matches: 10.

The J gene is TRBJ1-1, the V gene TRBV27; the match to TRBD1 covers 7 bases. Germline V CDR1 and CDR2: MNHEY, SMNVEV (reference sequence). This CDR3 has 16 residues. The V gene end was trimmed by 5 bases and the J gene end by 1 base; junction bases not matched to a gene: 10. This CDR3 reads CASSPLLRGANTEAFF. The CDR3 nucleotides are TGTGCCAGCAGTCCTCTCCTCAGGGGGGCGAACACTGAAGCTTTCTTT.

In this sample, this clone turned up once. This chain joins TRBV2 and TRBJ2-5; D is perhaps TRBD2 (6 bases). Germline assignment: CDR1 SNHLY and CDR2 FYNNEI. This CDR3 has 11 amino acids. Between the trimmed V and J ends, which lost 11 bases and 5 bases, there was a span of 12 bases. CDR3 nucleotide sequence: TGTGCCTGCGGGACGATGGAGACCCAGTACTTC. It is translated as CACGTMETQYF.

The chain is built from TRBV9 and TRBJ2-1, with TRBD2 as a possible D gene (6 bases). V shed 3 bases and J shed 11 bases, with 18 bases lying between them. This CDR3 comprises 14 residues. From germline, CDR1 is SGDLS and CDR2 YYNGEE. The CDR3 spells CASSDPRDQVQQFF. The CDR3 region has the DNA TGTGCCAGCAGCGACCCGCGGGACCAGGTACAGCAGTTCTTC.

The CDR3 here is CASLGQGARGAFF. Here the CDR3 DNA reads TGTGCCAGCCTGGGGCAGGGGGCGCGGGGGGCTTTCTTT. The chain couples TRBV21-1 to TRBJ1-1; the D segment call TRBD1 is taken from the table without a DNA check. TRBV21-1 counts as a pseudogene. The CDR3 is 13 amino acids.

The chain combines TRBV10-3 with TRBJ2-7, with 7 bases that match TRBD1. Germline V CDR1 and CDR2: ENHRY, SYGVKD. This CDR3 is built from 14 residues. V lost 2 bases, J lost 7 bases, and 8 bases stayed unmatched. This CDR3 reads CAISERGQSREQYF. For the CDR3, the DNA is TGTGCCATCAGTGAGCGGGGACAGTCGAGGGAGCAGTACTTC.

The rearrangement joins TRBV28 to TRBJ2-1; 8 nucleotides agree with TRBD1. After removal of 4 bases from V and 7 bases from J, the junction contained 6 bases not matched to a gene. The CDR3 has 14 residues. Per the germline V gene, CDR1 is MDHEN and CDR2 is SYDVKM. CDR3 in amino acids: CASSSQGAVNEQFF. In DNA, the CDR3 is TGTGCCAGCAGTTCCCAGGGGGCCGTAAATGAGCAGTTCTTC.

This chain uses TRBV2 with TRBJ2-5; no reliable D call. CDR3 length: 14 amino acids. Germline CDR1 and CDR2: SNHLY and FYNNEI. The V and J ends lost 7 bases and 4 bases respectively, with 16 bases between them. In DNA, the CDR3 is TGTGCCAGCATCATTGAGCCCCCGGGAGAGACCCAGTACTTC. It encodes CASIIEPPGETQYF.

This chain links TRBV6-6 with TRBJ2-7; 9 bases match TRBD1. The J segment lost 4 bases and the V segment lost 5 bases, leaving 9 bases of the junction unmatched. The length of the CDR3 is 15 residues. CDR1 and CDR2 from the germline V gene are MNHNY and SVGAGI (reference sequence). The CDR3 DNA sequence: TGTGCCAGCAGTAAGGGACAGGGTGGAAATTACGAGCAGTACTTC. Encoded protein: CASSKGQGGNYEQYF.

The J gene is TRBJ2-3, the V gene TRBV7-3; TRBD2 matches at 9 bases. V was clipped by 0 bases and J by 3 bases; unmatched bases: 7. Germline-derived CDR1 and CDR2 are SGHTA and FQGTGA. The CDR3 spans 17 residues. The CDR3 reads CASSLTGREGLTDTQYF. The CDR3 nucleotides are TGTGCCAGCAGCTTAACTGGGCGGGAGGGCCTGACAGATACGCAGTATTTT.